The following is a TCR beta chain sequence with its context. Its antigen is currently unknown. CDR1 and CDR2 from the germline V gene are KGHSH and LQKENI. This CDR3 contains 14 residues. V lost 5 bases, J lost 5 bases, and 3 bases stayed unmatched. This sample stems from a study of T cells after yellow fever vaccination. Whole-study findings and limits: Sorted repertoires could include abundant contaminating clonotypes from bulk cells. Post-booster reappearance was seen for most primary-vaccination clones (about 96% CD4, roughly 88% CD8).

A process of 5'RACE template switching, which added a universal primer site and UMIs, was used to make TCR cDNA. TCRdb used MiXCR to reprocess the 5' RACE reads, holding one entry per CDR3 protein. Of approximately 300,000 distinct CDR3 sequences listed, 9.5% to 12% are singletons. The sequencing here drew on CD4+ T cells sorted from PBMCs, taken 45 days after the yellow fever booster vaccination. This TCR was sampled from a man younger than 35 who received the YFV17D yellow fever vaccine. This chain uses TRBV18 with TRBJ2-1; the match to TRBD2 covers 10 bases. CDR3: CASSSLAGDNEQFF. Here the CDR3 DNA reads TGTGCCAGCTCATCCCTAGCGGGGGACAATGAGCAGTTCTTC.